Listed here are 24 T cell receptor beta chains from one sample, sequenced in a study of blood T cell repertoires in COVID-19. TCRdb's table, derived via immunoSEQ multiplex PCR, lists solely in-frame clones and lacks some. The table has around 250,000 clones, 82% seen once. The specimen was peripheral blood. These receptors all stem from a woman aged 18-35 years with acute or convalescent COVID-19.

J is TRBJ2-7 and V is TRBV3-1 (or the pseudogene TRBV3-2), with D possibly TRBD1 on 5 matching bases. Germline V gives CDR1 LGHDT, CDR2 YNNKEL (reference sequence). CDR3 length equals 14 residues. V was shortened by 3 bases and J by 1 base, with 10 bases between the two germline ends. The CDR3 nucleotides are TGTGCCAGCAGCCAGACAGTAGCTTCCTACGAGCAGTACTTC. Amino acids: CASSQTVASYEQYF.

The chain uses TRBV29-1 and TRBJ2-3; D not certain. Trimming left V 6 bases short and J 2 bases short, with 15 bases between. Germline assignment: CDR1 SQVTM and CDR2 ANQGSEA. CDR3 size: 14 residues. DNA of the CDR3: TGCAGCGTGGTAGGCGGATTGAACACAGATACGCAGTATTTT. Encoded protein: CSVVGGLNTDTQYF.

The gene calls are TRBV7-2 and TRBJ1-2; TRBD1 might be the D (6 bases). V dropped 1 base and J dropped 4 bases, with 13 bases sitting between them. Per germline, CDR1 SGHTA and CDR2 FQGNSA. This CDR3 contains 15 residues. The DNA of the CDR3 is TGTGCCAGCAGCTTAGGTGCACAGGGTCGCTATGGCTACACCTTC. Translated, it gives CASSLGAQGRYGYTF.

This clone was detected once. V and J are TRBV30 and TRBJ1-1, with D hard to call. V was trimmed by 2 bases and J by 1 base, leaving 11 bases between them. Germline V gene lookup returns CDR1 GTSNPN and CDR2 SVGIG (reference sequence). The CDR3 covers 14 residues. CDR3 coding DNA: TGTGCCTGGAGTCGAGAGTTGTCGAACACTGAAGCTTTCTTT. This encodes CAWSRELSNTEAFF.

The chain recombines TRBV25-1 with TRBJ1-2; TRBD1 matches 8 bases. V trimming: 2 bases; J trimming: 3 bases; junction bases outside the gene matches: 2. The CDR3 runs 14 residues. Germline V lookup: CDR1 MGHDK, CDR2 SYGVNS. The CDR3 DNA is TGTGCCAGCAGTGAACAGGGGGCGGACTATGGCTACACCTTC. The encoded protein is CASSEQGADYGYTF.

To note about this clone: A junction end diverges from the germline sequence, so it may reflect a read error. The gene calls are TRBV7-7 and TRBJ2-5, with D perhaps TRBD2 (5 bases). Germline CDR1 and CDR2: SSHAT and FNYEAQ (reference sequence). The CDR3 runs 15 residues. The CDR3 loop is CASSLGGVFQETQYF. Written as DNA, the CDR3 is TGTGCTAGCAGCTTAGGAGGTGTTTTCCAAGAGACCCAGTACTTC.

The V and J genes are TRBV19 and TRBJ1-5; a possible D gene is TRBD1 (6 bases). Germline V lookup: CDR1 LNHDA, CDR2 SQIVND (reference sequence). With 6 bases removed from V and 1 base from J, the gap between germline ends came to 16 bases. This CDR3 is built from 16 residues. The CDR3 nucleotides read TGTGCCAGTAGCCGTAGACCGGACAGCAGCAATCAGCCCCAGCATTTT. As protein: CASSRRPDSSNQPQHF.

V is TRBV19 and J is TRBJ2-6; 9 bases map to TRBD2. This CDR3 has 18 amino acids. The ends lost 6 bases at V and 1 base at J; junction bases unmatched: 10. Germline V gene data show CDR1 as LNHDA and CDR2 as SQIVND (reference sequence). The CDR3 sequence is CASRAGGPSASGANVLTF. CDR3 nucleotide sequence: TGTGCCAGTAGGGCGGGAGGGCCGAGTGCGTCTGGGGCCAACGTCCTGACTTTC.

The chain carries TRBV14 and TRBJ2-3, with TRBD2 as a possible D gene (6 bases). V gave up 3 bases and J gave up 6 bases, with 13 bases separating them. This CDR3 comprises 14 residues. The germline V gene encodes CDR1 SGHDN and CDR2 FVKESK. CDR3 DNA: TGTGCCAGCAGCCATACCCGGGGGAAGGATACGCAGTATTTT. Residues: CASSHTRGKDTQYF.

The chain has TRBV2 and TRBJ2-3; 8 nucleotides align to TRBD2. V gave up 4 bases and J gave up 5 bases; unmatched junction bases: 8. The V gene's germline CDR1 is SNHLY and CDR2 FYNNEI. CDR3 length equals 15 residues. The CDR3 DNA is TGTGCCAGCAGTGTCGGGAGGGCCGATGGAGATACGCAGTATTTT. Translation: CASSVGRADGDTQYF.

The chain couples TRBV6-2 or TRBV6-3 to TRBJ1-2; 7 nucleotides match TRBD1. Germline V lookup: CDR1 MNHEY, CDR2 SVGEGT. The CDR3 is made up of 17 amino acids. V lost 5 bases and J lost 3; bases outside the gene matches: 15. CDR3 protein: CASSKPGQRVVDYGYTF. Here the CDR3 DNA reads TGTGCCAGCAGTAAACCGGGACAGAGAGTGGTGGACTATGGCTACACCTTC.

The rearrangement joins TRBV2 to TRBJ2-3, with D possibly TRBD2 on 7 matching bases. The length of the CDR3 is 16 residues. V was shortened by 0 bases and J by 0 bases, with 10 bases between the two germline ends. Germline values: CDR1 SNHLY, CDR2 FYNNEI. This CDR3 is CASSEAGGASTDTQYF. Here the CDR3 DNA reads TGTGCCAGCAGTGAAGCAGGGGGGGCTAGCACAGATACGCAGTATTTT.

This clone was seen a handful of times. The chain carries TRBV5-1 and TRBJ2-1; TRBD2 aligns across 10 bases. This CDR3 has 14 residues. Losses at the gene ends were 0 bases for V and 10 bases for J; bases not matched to a gene: 4. Germline V gene lookup returns CDR1 SGHRS and CDR2 YFSETQ. CDR3 sequence: CASSLGTSGLEQFF. CDR3 in DNA: TGCGCCAGCAGCTTGGGGACTAGCGGTCTCGAGCAGTTCTTC.

The rearrangement links TRBV2 to TRBJ2-2; the D is unclear. This CDR3 contains 15 residues. Trimming removed 4 bases at V and 2 bases at J, with 11 bases between. Germline V gene lookup returns CDR1 SNHLY and CDR2 FYNNEI. This CDR3 reads CASSVRQVNTGELFF. The CDR3 coding sequence is TGTGCCAGCAGTGTCAGGCAGGTTAACACCGGGGAGCTGTTTTTT.

Points on this clone: In the same sample, other DNA sequences code for this CDR3. CDR3 region: CASSLVSGYNEQFF. Written as DNA, the CDR3 is TGCGCCAGCAGCTTGGTTAGCGGGTACAATGAGCAGTTCTTC. The chain employs TRBV5-1 and TRBJ2-1; TRBD2 matches at 7 bases. Germline V gene sequence: CDR1 SGHRS, CDR2 YFSETQ. This CDR3 has 14 residues. The V segment lost 0 bases and the J segment 4 bases; nucleotides outside the gene matches: 1.

Only a few counts were recorded for this clone. The chain couples TRBV5-1 to TRBJ2-1, with a tentative D call TRBD1 (5 bases). CDR1 is SGHRS and CDR2 is YFSETQ in the germline V gene. The CDR3 runs 17 residues. V lost 0 bases, J lost 3 bases, and 16 bases lay in between. In DNA, the CDR3 is TGCGCCAGCAGCTTGGGCGTAATGGGGCCTCTCTACAATGAGCAGTTCTTC. Amino acids: CASSLGVMGPLYNEQFF.

The rearrangement joins TRBV4-2 to TRBJ2-1; D is unresolved. The CDR3 sequence is 15 residues long. Germline CDR1 LGHNA, CDR2 YNFKEQ. Trimming shortened V by 0 bases and J by 3 bases, and 9 bases separated the two germline ends. The CDR3 coding sequence is TGTGCCAGCAGCCAAGATCAAGGAGTCTACAATGAGCAGTTCTTC. This gives the protein CASSQDQGVYNEQFF.

This clone was counted a single time. The chain combines TRBV15 with TRBJ1-4, with D hard to call. The CDR3 runs to 15 residues. V lost 5 bases to trimming and J lost 8 bases, with 18 bases between them. Germline V gives CDR1 LNHNV, CDR2 YYDKDF (reference sequence). The CDR3: CATSGLRFGVEKLFF. The CDR3 DNA follows: TGTGCCACCAGCGGACTAAGGTTTGGGGTGGAAAAACTGTTTTTT.

V usage is TRBV15 and J usage is TRBJ1-1; perhaps TRBD1 as D (5 bases). With 2 bases removed from V and 1 base from J, the gap between germline ends came to 11 bases. The CDR3 has 15 residues. The V gene's germline CDR1 is LNHNV and CDR2 YYDKDF (reference sequence). CDR3 DNA sequence: TGTGCCACCAGCAGATGGGGGGGGTCGAACACTGAAGCTTTCTTT. Its protein is CATSRWGGSNTEAFF.

This chain links TRBV19 with TRBJ2-1; 9 bases align to TRBD1. The CDR3 consists of 15 residues. The V gene's germline CDR1 is LNHDA and CDR2 SQIVND (reference sequence). The V and J ends lost 4 bases and 7 bases, in that order; junction bases with no gene match: 8. CDR3 DNA: TGTGCCAGTAGTAGTTCGGGACAGGGCTGGAATGAGCAGTTCTTC. Its protein is CASSSSGQGWNEQFF.

The rearrangement uses TRBV5-4 and TRBJ2-3; 8 nucleotides line up with TRBD2. This CDR3 has 16 residues. The V segment lost 4 bases and the J segment 0 bases; nucleotides outside the gene matches: 7. Germline assignment: CDR1 SGHNT and CDR2 YYREEE (reference sequence). This chain's CDR3 is CASSVEPSGSTDTQYF. CDR3 bases: TGTGCCAGCAGCGTGGAGCCTAGCGGGAGCACAGATACGCAGTATTTT.

The chain joins TRBV6-5 to TRBJ2-1; TRBD2 matches 8 bases. V lost 2 bases to trimming and J lost 6 bases; unmatched junction nucleotides: 9. Germline V lookup: CDR1 MNHEY, CDR2 SVGAGI. CDR3 length: 16 residues. CDR3 amino acids: CASSYVGLDEFNEQFF. Here the CDR3 DNA reads TGTGCCAGCAGTTACGTGGGACTAGACGAATTCAATGAGCAGTTCTTC.

V gene TRBV24-1 combines with J gene TRBJ1-1; 8 positions match TRBD1. The CDR3 is 15 residues long. Trimming at V came to 7 bases and at J to 4 bases, leaving 10 bases not matched to a gene. Germline V gives CDR1 KGHDR, CDR2 SFDVKD. The CDR3 nucleotides are TGTGCCACCAGCCGAGGGGCAGGGGGCGGCACTGAAGCTTTCTTT. This translates into CATSRGAGGGTEAFF.

The rearrangement joins TRBV5-3 to TRBJ2-7, with TRBD2 as a possible D gene (5 bases). Being an ORF, TRBV5-3 has a function that is uncertain. This CDR3 contains 17 residues. V was clipped by 8 bases and J by 3 bases, with 27 bases between them. CDR3 loop: CARLNCTQGLGDYEQYF. The CDR3 coding sequence is TGTGCCAGGCTAAACTGCACCCAAGGACTGGGCGACTACGAGCAGTACTTC.